Included here is one T cell receptor (beta chain) sequence, with context. Its antigen is currently unknown. The sample contains more than one DNA sequence encoding this CDR3. This record comes from a study of shared clonotypes between healthy human individuals. Regarding the study as a whole: Sharing across several donors was seen in 4% to 5% of naive CD4 clonotypes.

This CDR3 spans 14 amino acids. Germline-derived CDR1 and CDR2 are MNHEY and SMNVEV (reference sequence). The V end was cut by 4 bases, the J end by 0 bases, with 4 bases between. Sequenced by immunoSEQ multiplex PCR; TCRdb stores in-frame clones only, minus some. The repertoire includes 2 million to 3 million clones, 90% to 95% of them detected once, and about 0.13% sits in the top ten. The study drew all its donors from Caucasian adults living in Nashville, Tennessee. The chain uses TRBV27 and TRBJ2-6; D remains ambiguous. The receptor was derived from a man aged 18 to 29 in good health. The sample comprised naive CD4+ T cells sorted from blood. Described subset: CD45RA+ positively selected. The CDR3 DNA sequence: TGTGCCAGCAGTTACAGCTCTGGGGCCAACGTCCTGACTTTC. Protein product: CASSYSSGANVLTF.